These 18 T cell receptor beta chains came from one sample sequenced in a study of blood T cell repertoires in COVID-19. Sequenced by immunoSEQ multiplex PCR; TCRdb stores in-frame clones only, minus some. Counted here are around 300,000 clones, around 90% occurring once; the ten biggest clones make up just under 0.95%. The sample comprised peripheral blood. The receptor set was obtained from a woman in her 40s who had recovered from COVID-19.

This clone was seen more than once but under ten times. Other DNA sequences in this specimen translate into the identical CDR3. The chain uses TRBV5-1 and TRBJ2-7; D is uncertain. The V and J ends lost 0 bases and 0 bases respectively, with 7 bases between them. CDR1 and CDR2 from the germline V gene are SGHRS and YFSETQ. The CDR3 runs to 14 residues. The CDR3 region is CASSLDSSSYEQYF. The CDR3 DNA reads TGCGCCAGCAGCTTGGACAGCAGCTCCTACGAGCAGTACTTC. The whole variable domain, filled in from reference TRBV5-1 and TRBJ2-7, reads KAGVTQTPRYLIKTRGQQVTLSCSPISGHRSVSWYQQTPGQGLQFLFEYFSETQRNKGNFPGRFSGRQFSNSRSEMNVSTLELGDSALYLCASSLDSSSYEQYFGPGTRLTVT.

This chain connects TRBV19 to TRBJ2-3; 10 nucleotides match TRBD2. Germline V gene lookup returns CDR1 LNHDA and CDR2 SQIVND (reference sequence). V trimming: 5 bases; J trimming: 0 bases; junction bases outside the gene matches: 5. CDR3 length: 16 residues. CDR3 sequence: CASSYKTSGSTDTQYF. The CDR3 bases are TGTGCCAGTAGTTACAAGACTAGCGGGAGCACAGATACGCAGTATTTT.

The rearrangement links TRBV11-2 to TRBJ2-7, with no clear D. The CDR3 length is 15 residues. CDR1 and CDR2 (germline): SGHAT, FQNNGV. Between the trimmed V and J ends, which lost 1 base and 0 bases, there was a span of 10 bases. The CDR3 region has the DNA TGTGCCAGCAGCTTAGGGCTAGGCCTCTCCTACGAGCAGTACTTC. This encodes CASSLGLGLSYEQYF.

The rearrangement uses TRBV11-3 and TRBJ1-2; 7 bases match TRBD1. V was pared by 5 bases and J by 5 bases, with 11 bases of the junction left unmatched. From germline, CDR1 is SGHNT and CDR2 YENEEA. The CDR3 length is 15 residues. The CDR3 spells CASSPHGGQLYGYTF. CDR3 coding DNA: TGTGCCAGCAGCCCTCATGGGGGACAGCTTTATGGCTACACCTTC. The entire variable domain, with the rest obtained from reference TRBV11-3 and TRBJ1-2, is as follows: EAGVVQSPRYKIIEKKQPVAFWCNPISGHNTLYWYLQNLGQGPELLIRYENEEAVDDSQLPKDRFSAERLKGVDSTLKIQPAELGDSAVYLCASSPHGGQLYGYTFGSGTRLTVV.

This rearrangement joins TRBV5-1 to TRBJ2-1; 9 bases are shared with TRBD2. V dropped 5 bases and J dropped 5; count of bases not matched to a gene: 11. The CDR3 has 16 residues. CDR1 and CDR2 (germline): SGHRS, YFSETQ. The CDR3 nucleotides are TGCGCCAGCAGTTTATTAGCGGGAGATGTCGACAATGAGCAGTTCTTC. This gives the protein CASSLLAGDVDNEQFF.

The rearrangement uses TRBV6-6 and TRBJ2-7; D gene unclear. From germline, CDR1 is MNHNY and CDR2 SVGAGI (reference sequence). The CDR3 totals 11 residues. V lost 5 bases and J 5 bases, leaving 7 bases between the germline ends. The CDR3 nucleotides read TGTGCCAGCAGTAGCTACGACGAGCAGTACTTC. Its translation is CASSSYDEQYF.

This chain joins TRBV2 and TRBJ2-3, with D possibly matching TRBD1 (5 bases). The CDR3 extends over 13 amino acids. The V gene's germline CDR1 is SNHLY and CDR2 FYNNEI. The ends were cut back, 8 bases at V and 8 bases at J, with 17 bases in the middle. CDR3 coding DNA: TGTGCCAGCGGAGCTCAGGGTGCCGGTACGCAGTATTTT. It yields the protein CASGAQGAGTQYF.

The chain joins TRBV19 to TRBJ2-1, with TRBD2 matching over 9 bases. The CDR3 contains 16 residues. The V and J ends lost 2 bases and 1 base, in that order; junction bases with no gene match: 3. Germline loops: CDR1 LNHDA, CDR2 SQIVND (reference sequence). The CDR3 DNA reads TGTGCCAGTAGTATACGGGCGGGAGGGTCCTACAATGAGCAGTTCTTC. Amino acid sequence: CASSIRAGGSYNEQFF.

This chain joins TRBV5-1 and TRBJ2-7, with TRBD1 matching over 9 bases. This CDR3 is 17 amino acids long. The junction had 9 bases not matched to a gene; V was cut back by 0 bases and J by 2 bases. Germline V gives CDR1 SGHRS, CDR2 YFSETQ. The chain's CDR3 is CASSLAPPDRGAYEQYF. As DNA, the CDR3 is TGCGCCAGCAGCTTGGCCCCCCCCGACAGGGGGGCCTACGAGCAGTACTTC.

The chain couples TRBV5-3 to TRBJ2-3; maybe TRBD2 (6 bases). TRBV5-3 is labeled an ORF, and its function is uncertain. V lost 6 bases and J lost 3, with 26 bases in between. CDR3 length: 18 amino acids. CDR3: CARKLGFPPGVLTDTQYF. CDR3 nucleotide sequence: TGTGCCAGAAAGCTTGGATTTCCCCCGGGAGTCCTGACAGATACGCAGTATTTT.

The chain has TRBV9 and TRBJ2-3; 12 bases match TRBD2. Germline CDR1 SGDLS, CDR2 YYNGEE. CDR3 length equals 15 residues. V shed 3 bases, J shed 6 bases, and the junction held 5 bases outside the gene matches. Written as DNA, the CDR3 is TGTGCCAGCAGCGGACTAGCGGGAGTATCGGATACGCAGTATTTT. Encoded protein: CASSGLAGVSDTQYF.

This chain uses TRBV5-1 with TRBJ2-7; D possibly corresponds to TRBD2 (6 bases). Trimming pared 4 bases from V and 2 bases from J, leaving 19 bases between. This CDR3 is 16 amino acids long. Germline V lookup: CDR1 SGHRS, CDR2 YFSETQ. The CDR3: CASSPPPGVGPYEQYF. The DNA of the CDR3 is TGCGCCAGCAGCCCACCCCCGGGAGTGGGGCCCTACGAGCAGTACTTC.

The chain combines TRBV6-4 with TRBJ1-2, with 8 bases lining up with TRBD1. This CDR3 is built from 17 residues. Trimming took 2 bases from V and 1 from J; bases not matched to a gene: 9. The V gene's germline CDR1 is MRHNA and CDR2 SNTAGT. The CDR3, as DNA: TGTGCCAGCAGTGACACCCCAGGGGGCTCCCTTAACTATGGCTACACCTTC. It codes for CASSDTPGGSLNYGYTF.

The chain is built from TRBV6-4 and TRBJ2-1, with 8 bases aligning to TRBD1. The germline V gene encodes CDR1 MRHNA and CDR2 SNTAGT. The CDR3 sequence is 13 residues long. V lost 8 bases, J lost 3 bases, and 3 bases stayed unmatched. The chain's CDR3 is CASGGQDYNEQFF. DNA of the CDR3: TGTGCCAGCGGGGGACAGGACTACAATGAGCAGTTCTTC.

This clone showed up just a few times. The J gene is TRBJ2-7, the V gene TRBV29-1, with D possibly being TRBD1 (7 bases). Germline V gene data show CDR1 as SQVTM and CDR2 as ANQGSEA. This CDR3 contains 12 residues. V was shortened by 4 bases and J by 5 bases, with 12 bases between the two germline ends. The CDR3 sequence is CSVVAGGHEQYF. The CDR3 DNA sequence: TGCAGCGTTGTGGCAGGGGGGCACGAGCAGTACTTC.

This chain links TRBV7-8 with TRBJ1-3; D is possibly TRBD1 (5 bases). Trimming took 1 base from V and 0 from J, leaving 13 bases between them. Looked up from germline, CDR1 is SGHVS and CDR2 is FQNEAQ. CDR3 length: 17 amino acids. CDR3 loop: CASSLVEDMASGNTIYF. As DNA, the CDR3 is TGTGCCAGCAGCTTAGTCGAGGACATGGCCTCTGGAAACACCATATATTTT.

The J gene is TRBJ2-2, the V gene TRBV5-1, with TRBD1 as a possible D gene (6 bases). Germline lookup yields CDR1 SGHRS and CDR2 YFSETQ. Between the trimmed V and J ends, which lost 4 bases and 0 bases, there was a span of 13 bases. This CDR3 is 16 amino acids long. Here the CDR3 reads CASSTGTGPNTGELFF. CDR3 sequence (DNA): TGCGCCAGCAGCACAGGGACCGGACCGAACACCGGGGAGCTGTTTTTT.

The chain couples TRBV5-5 to TRBJ2-7; the match to TRBD2 covers 11 bases. The V and J ends lost 0 bases and 3 bases, in that order; junction bases with no gene match: 2. The V gene's germline CDR1 is SGHKS and CDR2 YYEKEE (reference sequence). This CDR3 has 15 residues. CDR3 sequence: CASSLGLAGIYEQYF. The CDR3 nucleotides are TGTGCCAGCAGCTTGGGACTAGCGGGAATCTACGAGCAGTACTTC.